Listed here are 30 T cell receptor beta chains from one sample, sequenced in a study of vaccination and CD4 T cells after COVID-19. Sequence data for DNA of cultured CD4+ T cells were generated by the Oncomine TCR Beta short-read assay. A single record per CDR3 protein comes from TCRdb applying MiXCR to the PCR reads. Here the sample spans tens of thousands of distinct CDR3 sequences, approximately 48% being singletons. These TCRs are of unknown antigen specificity. Treatment specified: roughly 10-day PBMC culture with coronavirus spike peptide pools or control peptides (ViraFEST assay). The sample consisted of CD4+ T cells from blood, cultured in vitro. These receptors were collected from a human donor who had recovered from COVID-19.

The gene calls are TRBV27 and TRBJ2-1; 7 bases are a match to TRBD2. Germline CDR1 reads MNHEY; CDR2 reads SMNVEV (reference sequence). This CDR3 region has 14 residues. V lost 4 bases, J lost 9 bases, and 9 bases stayed unmatched. CDR3 region: CASSSLAGESEQFF. Written as DNA, the CDR3 is TGTGCCAGCAGTTCTTTGGCGGGAGAAAGTGAGCAGTTCTTC.

A few counts support this clonotype. The genes are TRBV20-1 and TRBJ2-3, with 7 bases identical to TRBD2. Germline CDR1 reads DFQATT; CDR2 reads SNEGSKA (reference sequence). The CDR3 loop spans 14 amino acids. V lost 3 bases, J lost 0 bases, and 3 bases stayed unmatched. The CDR3 coding sequence is TGCAGTGCTAGGTCTAGCGGAAGCACAGATACGCAGTATTTT. It specifies CSARSSGSTDTQYF.

With respect to this clonotype: The germline gene is not matched at one end of the junction; a read error may be the cause. The genes are TRBV20-1 and TRBJ2-3; 7 bases line up with TRBD2. The CDR3 contains 14 residues. Germline CDR1 is DFQATT and CDR2 is SNEGSKA (reference sequence). The CDR3 nucleotides read TGCAGTGTTAGAAAGGGAAGCGGGATTGATACGCAGTATTTT. Protein sequence: CSVRKGSGIDTQYF.

This clonotype ranks as medium-sized. The chain links TRBV2 to TRBJ1-5; D possibly corresponds to TRBD1 (6 bases). This CDR3 comprises 14 residues. In germline, CDR1 is SNHLY, CDR2 FYNNEI. V dropped 6 bases and J dropped 0 bases, with 9 bases sitting between them. The CDR3 DNA sequence: TGTGCCAGCAGGAGGGACATTAGCAATCAGCCCCAGCATTTT. It codes for CASRRDISNQPQHF.

This clonotype was seen a few times. V and J are TRBV19 and TRBJ1-6, with TRBD1 identical over 10 bases. Germline V CDR1 and CDR2: LNHDA, SQIVND (reference sequence). The length of the CDR3 is 15 residues. V lost 3 bases to trimming and J lost 8 bases; unmatched junction nucleotides: 4. CDR3 in DNA: TGTGCCAGTAGTATCGGGACAGGGGTTTATTCACCCCTCCACTTT. Protein product: CASSIGTGVYSPLHF. Variable domain in full (rest from reference TRBV19 and TRBJ1-6): DGGITQSPKYLFRKEGQNVTLSCEQNLNHDAMYWYRQDPGQGLRLIYYSQIVNDFQKGDIAEGYSVSREKKESFPLTVTSAQKNPTAFYLCASSIGTGVYSPLHFGNGTRLTVT.

The chain has TRBV28 and TRBJ1-1; weak D call: TRBD1 (6 bases). The V end lost 6 bases, the J end lost 4 bases, and 15 bases lay between the germline ends. This CDR3 spans 14 amino acids. Germline lookup yields CDR1 MDHEN and CDR2 SYDVKM. This chain's CDR3 is CASSVLTGATEAFF. CDR3 coding DNA: TGTGCCAGCAGCGTATTGACAGGAGCCACTGAAGCTTTCTTT. Complete variable domain (other parts from reference TRBV28 and TRBJ1-1): DVKVTQSSRYLVKRTGEKVFLECVQDMDHENMFWYRQDPGLGLRLIYFSYDVKMKEKGDIPEGYSVSREKKERFSLILESASTNQTSMYLCASSVLTGATEAFFGQGTRLTVV.

The V gene is TRBV5-1, the J gene TRBJ2-5, with D perhaps matching TRBD1 (6 bases). Germline V gives CDR1 SGHRS, CDR2 YFSETQ. Trimming shortened V by 4 bases and J by 0 bases, and 22 bases separated the two germline ends. The CDR3 sequence is 18 residues long. The CDR3 is CASSASRGYNLYQETQYF. CDR3 bases: TGCGCCAGCAGCGCTAGCAGGGGATACAACCTGTACCAAGAGACCCAGTACTTC.

This rearrangement joins TRBV11-3 to TRBJ2-3, with D possibly matching TRBD1 (6 bases). The CDR3 sequence is 15 residues long. Germline V gene lookup returns CDR1 SGHNT and CDR2 YENEEA. With 4 bases removed from V and 4 bases from J, the gap between germline ends came to 15 bases. The CDR3 region has the DNA TGTGCCAGCAGCTCCCGAGGGGGTAGTGCAGATACGCAGTATTTT. This translates into CASSSRGGSADTQYF.

The chain employs TRBV27 and TRBJ2-1, with 11 bases that match TRBD1. Germline V gene data show CDR1 as MNHEY and CDR2 as SMNVEV (reference sequence). The junction had 10 bases not matched to a gene; V was cut back by 2 bases and J by 13 bases. This CDR3 is built from 15 residues. Here the CDR3 DNA reads TGTGCCAGCAGTTTAATGGGACAGGGGGATTTCATTCAGTTCTTC. Translation: CASSLMGQGDFIQFF.

The V and J genes are TRBV11-2 and TRBJ2-7; tentatively, D is TRBD1 (5 bases). The ends were cut back, 0 bases at V and 2 bases at J, with 11 bases in the middle. There are 15 residues in the CDR3. In germline, CDR1 is SGHAT, CDR2 FQNNGV. CDR3 nucleotide sequence: TGTGCCAGCAGCTTAGATCAGGGCCAAGCCTACGAGCAGTACTTC. It translates to CASSLDQGQAYEQYF.

This clonotype appeared a few times. This chain joins TRBV7-2 and TRBJ1-1; no reliable D call. Germline values: CDR1 SGHTA, CDR2 FQGNSA. The CDR3 is 13 amino acids. The germline V and J ends were trimmed by 5 bases and 1 base, with 8 bases remaining between them. For the CDR3, the DNA is TGTGCCAGCAGCGCGGGAACGAACACTGAAGCTTTCTTT. Translation gives CASSAGTNTEAFF.

The chain has TRBV24-1 and TRBJ1-1; 8 nucleotides align to TRBD1. Per the germline V gene, CDR1 is KGHDR and CDR2 is SFDVKD. The CDR3 totals 14 residues. V lost 4 bases to trimming and J lost 4 bases; unmatched junction nucleotides: 4. The CDR3 here is CATSEEDRATEAFF. The CDR3 DNA follows: TGTGCCACCAGTGAAGAGGACAGGGCCACTGAAGCTTTCTTT.

CDR3 coding DNA: TGTGCCAGCAGCAGCACTCCGGGACAGGGGATCTACGAGCAGTACTTC. Translated: CASSSTPGQGIYEQYF. This chain joins TRBV21-1 and TRBJ2-7; TRBD1 is the table's D call and was not checked against the DNA. TRBV21-1 is a listed pseudogene. This CDR3 comprises 16 residues.

This sequence joins TRBV5-6 and TRBJ1-6; 9 bases match TRBD1. This CDR3 is built from 14 residues. Germline V gene data show CDR1 as SGHDT and CDR2 as YYEEEE. The ends lost 5 bases at V and 10 bases at J; junction bases unmatched: 7. CDR3: CASRYRDRDSPLHF. Written as DNA, the CDR3 is TGTGCCAGCAGGTATAGGGACAGGGACTCACCCCTCCACTTT.

The rearrangement uses TRBV7-8 and TRBJ2-5; the match to TRBD2 covers 15 bases. Germline assignment: CDR1 SGHVS and CDR2 FQNEAQ. CDR3 length: 16 residues. Trimming took 5 bases from V and 3 from J; bases not matched to a gene: 4. CDR3 in amino acids: CASSPGLAGGKETQYF. CDR3 nucleotide sequence: TGTGCCAGCAGCCCGGGACTAGCGGGGGGTAAAGAGACCCAGTACTTC.

This clonotype was observed once. The V call is TRBV5-1, the J call TRBJ2-2, with TRBD1 matching over 8 bases. CDR1 is SGHRS and CDR2 is YFSETQ in the germline V gene. J lost 7 bases, V lost 3 bases, and 8 bases had no gene match. There are 15 residues in the CDR3. The CDR3 loop is CASSSDRGDIGELFF. The DNA of the CDR3 is TGCGCCAGCAGCTCAGACAGGGGCGACATCGGGGAGCTGTTTTTT.

This clonotype was counted once. The rearrangement links TRBV6-1 to TRBJ2-4; D tentatively reads TRBD1 or TRBD2 (5 bases each). The V end lost 4 bases, the J end lost 3 bases, and 22 bases lay between the germline ends. Germline values: CDR1 MNHNS, CDR2 SASEGT. The CDR3 covers 18 residues. DNA for the CDR3: TGTGCCAGCAGTGCTAACGGCCGGGGCGAACTGGTCAAAAACATTCAGTACTTC. This gives the protein CASSANGRGELVKNIQYF.

This clonotype was counted between two and nine times. DNA of the CDR3: TGCAGTGCCGGACTAGGGGCCGGGGAGCTGTTTTTT. Protein: CSAGLGAGELFF. The gene calls are TRBV20-1 and TRBJ2-2; 7 bases line up with TRBD2. Germline CDR1 and CDR2: DFQATT and SNEGSKA (reference sequence). The V and J ends lost 6 bases and 6 bases, in that order; junction bases with no gene match: 4. The CDR3 sequence is 12 residues long.

The chain carries TRBV19 and TRBJ1-2, with 11 bases aligning to TRBD1. This CDR3 is built from 15 residues. Looked up from germline, CDR1 is LNHDA and CDR2 is SQIVND (reference sequence). V trimming: 5 bases; J trimming: 5 bases; junction bases outside the gene matches: 7. The CDR3 is CASSPGTGGLYGYTF. In DNA form, the CDR3 reads TGTGCCAGTAGTCCAGGGACAGGGGGATTATATGGCTACACCTTC. The full variable domain, rest sourced from reference TRBV19 and TRBJ1-2, is DGGITQSPKYLFRKEGQNVTLSCEQNLNHDAMYWYRQDPGQGLRLIYYSQIVNDFQKGDIAEGYSVSREKKESFPLTVTSAQKNPTAFYLCASSPGTGGLYGYTFGSGTRLTVV.

The CDR3 nucleotides read TGTGCCTCCACACAGGGGACATCCACCTACGAGCAGTACTTC. It yields the protein CASTQGTSTYEQYF. The rearrangement links TRBV10-3 to TRBJ2-7; 7 positions agree with TRBD1. CDR3 length: 14 amino acids. Per the germline V gene, CDR1 is ENHRY and CDR2 is SYGVKD. J was trimmed by 2 bases and V by 11 bases; bases with no gene match: 12.

The chain employs TRBV6-1 and TRBJ2-7; TRBD1 or TRBD2 may be the D gene (5 bases each). Germline CDR1 MNHNS, CDR2 SASEGT. This CDR3 contains 14 residues. V was pared by 7 bases and J by 0 bases, with 13 bases between. DNA of the CDR3: TGTGCCAGCACCACCGGGACGGTCTCCTACGAGCAGTACTTC. The encoded protein is CASTTGTVSYEQYF.

This chain uses TRBV20-1 with TRBJ2-7; 12 positions match TRBD2. CDR1 DFQATT and CDR2 SNEGSKA come from the germline V gene (reference sequence). This CDR3 is 14 amino acids long. J lost 2 bases, V lost 5 bases, and 4 bases had no gene match. The CDR3 spells CSAPLAGGPYEQYF. The CDR3, as DNA: TGCAGTGCTCCACTAGCGGGAGGACCCTACGAGCAGTACTTC.

The J gene is TRBJ1-2, the V gene TRBV30, with 8 nucleotides matching TRBD1. Germline CDR1 is GTSNPN and CDR2 is SVGIG (reference sequence). The junction had 5 bases not matched to a gene; V was cut back by 4 bases and J by 1 base. The CDR3 has 14 residues. CDR3 residues: CAWTPDRGNYGYTF. The CDR3 DNA reads as TGTGCCTGGACCCCCGACAGGGGTAACTATGGCTACACCTTC. Combining the CDR3 with reference TRBV30 and TRBJ1-2 gives the whole variable domain SQTIHQWPATLVQPVGSPLSLECTVEGTSNPNLYWYRQAAGRGLQLLFYSVGIGQISSEVPQNLSASRPQDRQFILSSKKLLLSDSGFYLCAWTPDRGNYGYTFGSGTRLTVV.

This rearrangement joins TRBV2 to TRBJ2-5; a weak D match, TRBD2 (6 bases). CDR3 length: 13 residues. The V and J ends lost 3 bases and 5 bases respectively, with 10 bases between them. Germline lookup yields CDR1 SNHLY and CDR2 FYNNEI. CDR3 sequence (DNA): TGTGCCAGCAGTGATGGGACTTCGGAGACCCAGTACTTC. As protein: CASSDGTSETQYF.

This sequence joins TRBV10-3 and TRBJ1-1, with 9 bases aligning to TRBD1. CDR1 is ENHRY and CDR2 is SYGVKD in the germline V gene. V lost 6 bases to trimming and J lost 6 bases; unmatched junction nucleotides: 2. CDR3 length: 12 amino acids. Here the CDR3 reads CAISGDRAEAFF. The CDR3 nucleotides read TGTGCCATCAGCGGGGACAGGGCTGAAGCTTTCTTT.

This clonotype came up a few times. The chain links TRBV19 to TRBJ1-2, with D possibly being TRBD1 (5 bases). The CDR3 has 14 amino acids. The germline V and J ends were trimmed by 0 bases and 2 bases, with 7 bases remaining between them. Germline CDR1 LNHDA, CDR2 SQIVND (reference sequence). In DNA, the CDR3 is TGTGCCAGTAGTATAGATCGGGGGAACTATGGCTACACCTTC. It is translated as CASSIDRGNYGYTF. Looking up the rest from reference TRBV19 and TRBJ1-2 gives the full variable domain: DGGITQSPKYLFRKEGQNVTLSCEQNLNHDAMYWYRQDPGQGLRLIYYSQIVNDFQKGDIAEGYSVSREKKESFPLTVTSAQKNPTAFYLCASSIDRGNYGYTFGSGTRLTVV.

This clonotype was picked up a small number of times. J is TRBJ2-3 and V is TRBV7-2, with 7 bases aligning to TRBD2. Germline V gene sequence: CDR1 SGHTA, CDR2 FQGNSA. V shed 5 bases, J shed 4 bases, and the junction held 9 bases outside the gene matches. This CDR3 comprises 15 residues. CDR3 DNA: TGTGCCAGCAGCCAGCCGGCGAGCGGGGCAGATACGCAGTATTTT. This gives the protein CASSQPASGADTQYF.

The chain has TRBV15 and TRBJ2-5; 9 bases line up with TRBD2. The ends lost 1 base at V and 2 bases at J; junction bases unmatched: 8. CDR3 length: 17 amino acids. Germline-derived CDR1 and CDR2 are LNHNV and YYDKDF (reference sequence). The CDR3 region is CATSRATGGGVQETQYF. In DNA, the CDR3 is TGTGCCACCAGCAGAGCCACCGGCGGGGGGGTGCAAGAGACCCAGTACTTC.

This clonotype showed up just a few times. The CDR3 reads CASSIEALGNQPQHF. In nucleotides, the CDR3 is TGTGCCAGTAGTATAGAGGCGTTAGGCAATCAGCCCCAGCATTTT. The chain couples TRBV19 to TRBJ1-5; D is unclear. V was trimmed by 0 bases and J by 2 bases, leaving 8 bases between them. This CDR3 has 15 amino acids. From germline, CDR1 is LNHDA and CDR2 SQIVND (reference sequence).

This chain joins TRBV12-3 or TRBV12-4 and TRBJ1-1; D is ambiguous. Between the trimmed V and J ends, which lost 3 bases and 2 bases, there was a span of 7 bases. CDR3 size: 13 residues. The CDR3 DNA reads as TGTGCCAGCAGTTTGTCCGTTAACACTGAAGCTTTCTTT. Amino acid sequence: CASSLSVNTEAFF.